This entry describes one T cell receptor (beta chain). The germline V gene has CDR1 LGHNA and CDR2 YNFKEQ. This CDR3 spans 15 amino acids. Trimming took off 1 base at V and 5 bases at J, with 14 bases between the two ends. Seattle cases were enrolled at active infection and followed longitudinally. This entry belongs to a study of blood T cell repertoires in COVID-19. Profiling relied on immunoSEQ multiplex PCR, and the TCRdb table lists in-frame clones only, not all of them. The table records under 450,000 clones, approximately 88% of them present only once. This clonotype was obtained from a woman between 50 and 59 years old with COVID-19, enrolled during active disease. The chain is built from TRBV4-2 and TRBJ2-5; tentative D call: TRBD1 (5 bases). The sample was peripheral blood. Here the CDR3 DNA reads TGTGCCAGCAGCCAAGCGCAAGGGGTGGGGGAGACCCAGTACTTC. Its translation is CASSQAQGVGETQYF.